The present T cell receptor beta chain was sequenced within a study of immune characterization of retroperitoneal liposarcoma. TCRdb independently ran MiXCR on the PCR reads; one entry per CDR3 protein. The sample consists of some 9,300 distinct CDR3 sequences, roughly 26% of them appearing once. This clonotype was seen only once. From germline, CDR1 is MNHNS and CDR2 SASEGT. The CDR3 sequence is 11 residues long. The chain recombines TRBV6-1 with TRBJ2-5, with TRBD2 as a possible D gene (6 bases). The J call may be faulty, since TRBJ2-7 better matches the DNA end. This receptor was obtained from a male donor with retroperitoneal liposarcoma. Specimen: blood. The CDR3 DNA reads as TGTGCCAGCAGGGGGGGCTACGAGCAGTACTTC. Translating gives CASRGGYEQYF.